These T cell receptor beta chains were read from a single sample in a study of shared clonotypes between healthy human individuals. Sequenced by immunoSEQ multiplex PCR; TCRdb stores in-frame clones only, minus some. The sample has roughly 1,000,000 clones; approximately 80% are singletons. The source material was memory CD4+ T cells from PBMCs. These receptor sequences come from a man aged 18 to 35 in good health. Some clones in this sample may be carry-over from other donors' samples. CDR3s include the opening cysteine and the closing phenylalanine or tryptophan. Each record gives: CDR3 DNA, CDR3 protein, J gene, clone size, D gene, V gene. The D gene is left open where the match is weak. Size is omitted from some rows. Given values are once, few, many or a class for expanded clones.

DNA: TGTGCCAGCAGCTTAGGCGGAGCCCTGAGGGAGACCCAGTACTTC
CDR3: CASSLGGALRETQYF
J: TRBJ2-5
size: once
D: NA
V: TRBV7-2

DNA: TGTGCCAGCAGCCAACTGACTAGCCGCACAGATACGCAGTATTTT
CDR3: CASSQLTSRTDTQYF
J: TRBJ2-3
size: NA
D: TRBD2
V: TRBV14

DNA: TGTGCCAGCAGCGCCGACAGTGGCTCTGGGGCCAACGTCCTGACTTTC
CDR3: CASSADSGSGANVLTF
J: TRBJ2-6
size: NA
D: NA
V: TRBV9

DNA: TGTGCCAGCAGCCATGTGAGGTCAGGGTTTTACTACGAGCAGTACTTC
CDR3: CASSHVRSGFYYEQYF
J: TRBJ2-7
size: NA
D: NA
V: TRBV4-2

DNA: TGCGCCAGCAGTGAGGGGCAGGGGGGAGTCGTCTACGAGCAGTACTTC
CDR3: CASSEGQGGVVYEQYF
J: TRBJ2-7
size: NA
D: NA
V: TRBV10-2

DNA: TGCCCCCGGCCTGGGGACACTGAAGCTTTCTTT
CDR3: CPRPGDTEAFF
J: TRBJ1-1
size: few
D: NA
V: TRBV19

DNA: TGTGCCAGCAGCACCAGCGGGTGGAGCTCCTACGAGCAGTACTTC
CDR3: CASSTSGWSSYEQYF
J: TRBJ2-7
size: NA
D: NA
V: TRBV5-4

DNA: TGTGCCAGCAGCGTATCGAGCGGGAGTTCAGCCAATGAGCAGTTCTTC
CDR3: CASSVSSGSSANEQFF
J: TRBJ2-1
size: NA
D: TRBD2
V: TRBV9

DNA: TGTGCCAGCCAGGACCCATGGGGCGATGAAAAACTGTTTTTT
CDR3: CASQDPWGDEKLFF
J: TRBJ1-4
size: NA
D: NA
V: TRBV28

DNA: TGTGCCAGCAGCCCCCACAGGGGCATCGGGGAAAAACTGTTTTTT
CDR3: CASSPHRGIGEKLFF
J: TRBJ1-4
size: few
D: TRBD1
V: TRBV9

DNA: TGTGCCTGGGGGACAGGGGCCTACGAGCAGTACTTC
CDR3: CAWGTGAYEQYF
J: TRBJ2-7
size: NA
D: TRBD1
V: TRBV30

DNA: NA
CDR3: CASSLSGTSYEQYFGPGTAGEQYF
J: TRBJ2-7
size: few
D: NA
V: TRBV28

DNA: TGTGCCAGCAGACCGGACAGGGCTTACTATGGCTACACCTTC
CDR3: CASRPDRAYYGYTF
J: TRBJ1-2
size: many
D: TRBD1
V: TRBV6-1

DNA: TGTGCCAGCAGCCCCCCCGGCGAGACCCAGTACTTC
CDR3: CASSPPGETQYF
J: TRBJ2-5
size: NA
D: NA
V: TRBV13

DNA: TGCAGCCCAAAGGGCTCCGGATTGTACACCTTC
CDR3: CSPKGSGLYTF
J: TRBJ1-2
size: NA
D: NA
V: TRBV20-1

DNA: TGCGCCAGCAGCTTGGACCACTTCGAGCAGTTCTTC
CDR3: CASSLDHFEQFF
J: TRBJ2-1
size: NA
D: NA
V: TRBV5-1

DNA: TGTGCCAGCTCACCACTGGCGGGCCCCTCAGATACGCAGTATTTT
CDR3: CASSPLAGPSDTQYF
J: TRBJ2-3
size: NA
D: NA
V: TRBV18

DNA: TGCGCCAGCAGTGACATGTACAATGAGCAGTTCTTC
CDR3: CASSDMYNEQFF
J: TRBJ2-1
size: NA
D: NA
V: TRBV10-1

DNA: TGCGCCAGCAGCCAAGATGTCGTTGCCCGCAGGGCCAACAATGAGCAGTTCTTC
CDR3: CASSQDVVARRANNEQFF
J: TRBJ2-1
size: NA
D: NA
V: TRBV4-3

DNA: TGCGCCAGCAGCTTTTCCGGGCCCCCTGGAAACACCATATATTTT
CDR3: CASSFSGPPGNTIYF
J: TRBJ1-3
size: NA
D: NA
V: TRBV5-1

DNA: TGTGCCAGCAGCGTATCAGCGCAAACCTACGAGCAGTACTTC
CDR3: CASSVSAQTYEQYF
J: TRBJ2-7
size: NA
D: NA
V: TRBV9

DNA: TGTGCCAACTCGGAGGGTAGCGGGAGGGCCGTCACCGGGGAGCTGTTTTTT
CDR3: CANSEGSGRAVTGELFF
J: TRBJ2-2
size: NA
D: TRBD2
V: TRBV7-9

DNA: TGTGCCACCAATGCTGGGTATGGCTACACCTTC
CDR3: CATNAGYGYTF
J: TRBJ1-2
size: NA
D: NA
V: TRBV6-5

DNA: TGCAGCGTTGTCGCGGCCGACCCTAACACCGGGGAGCTGTTTTTT
CDR3: CSVVAADPNTGELFF
J: TRBJ2-2
size: NA
D: NA
V: TRBV29-1

DNA: TGTGCCAGCAGTTTAGCCCGATCGGCCCAGCATTTT
CDR3: CASSLARSAQHF
J: TRBJ1-5
size: NA
D: NA
V: TRBV28

DNA: TGCGCCAGCAGCTCCCGGACAGACACAGATACGCAGTATTTT
CDR3: CASSSRTDTDTQYF
J: TRBJ2-3
size: NA
D: NA
V: TRBV5-1

DNA: TGCGCCAGCAGCCCGCAGGGCGATACGCAGTATTTT
CDR3: CASSPQGDTQYF
J: TRBJ2-3
size: few
D: NA
V: TRBV5-1

DNA: TGTGCCAGCTGCCCCCGGCGGGGAGGGCAGTACTTC
CDR3: CASCPRRGGQYF
J: TRBJ2-7
size: NA
D: NA
V: TRBV7-3

DNA: TGTGCCAGCAGCAGTCCTAGCTCTGGAAACACCATATATTTT
CDR3: CASSSPSSGNTIYF
J: TRBJ1-3
size: NA
D: NA
V: TRBV9

DNA: TGCAGCGTGGACAGGCGGGGAACTGAAGCTTTCTTT
CDR3: CSVDRRGTEAFF
J: TRBJ1-1
size: NA
D: TRBD1
V: TRBV29-1

DNA: TGTGCCAGCAGCTTAACGAGGGGACTAGCGGGAGAAAGGGGGTTCTTC
CDR3: CASSLTRGLAGERGFF
J: TRBJ2-1
size: once
D: TRBD2
V: TRBV7-3

DNA: TGCAGTGCTATTTTCGGAAACACCATATATTTT
CDR3: CSAIFGNTIYF
J: TRBJ1-3
size: NA
D: NA
V: TRBV20-1

DNA: TGTGCCAGCAGCTTAGAGTTGGTGGGAGAGCAGTACTTC
CDR3: CASSLELVGEQYF
J: TRBJ2-7
size: NA
D: NA
V: TRBV7-2

DNA: TGCGCCAGCAACAAGGGGGATAGCGGGAGTTTGTGGGAGCAGTTCTTC
CDR3: CASNKGDSGSLWEQFF
J: TRBJ2-1
size: NA
D: TRBD2
V: TRBV5-1

DNA: TGTGCCAGCAGCTTGACTAGCGGAAACTTTATCACAGATACGCAGTATTTT
CDR3: CASSLTSGNFITDTQYF
J: TRBJ2-3
size: NA
D: TRBD2
V: TRBV13

DNA: TGCGCCAGCAGCCGGAGAGGGGGATCGAGGGAGCAGTACTTC
CDR3: CASSRRGGSREQYF
J: TRBJ2-7
size: NA
D: NA
V: TRBV5-1

DNA: TGTGCCAGCAGCCAGGAGAGACGGAATGAGCAGTTCTTC
CDR3: CASSQERRNEQFF
J: TRBJ2-1
size: NA
D: NA
V: TRBV11-2

DNA: TGTGCCAGCAGACGGGACAGAGCTGGGGGGGAGACCCAGTACTTC
CDR3: CASRRDRAGGETQYF
J: TRBJ2-5
size: few
D: NA
V: TRBV6-1

DNA: TGTGCCATAAGCACCGCTAACTATGGCTACACCTTC
CDR3: CAISTANYGYTF
J: TRBJ1-2
size: few
D: NA
V: TRBV28

DNA: TGTGCCAGCTCACCACAGGGCCCAGATACGCAGTATTTT
CDR3: CASSPQGPDTQYF
J: TRBJ2-3
size: NA
D: NA
V: TRBV18

DNA: TGTGCCTGGAGCCCGCCCAATGAGGAAAAACTGTTTTTT
CDR3: CAWSPPNEEKLFF
J: TRBJ1-4
size: NA
D: NA
V: TRBV30

DNA: TGTGCCAGCTCACCCACAGCGGTAGACGAGCAGTACTTC
CDR3: CASSPTAVDEQYF
J: TRBJ2-7
size: NA
D: NA
V: TRBV18

DNA: TGCGCCAGCAGCTTGGGGGCTCGAGCGGGAAAGGAAGAGACCCAGTACTTC
CDR3: CASSLGARAGKEETQYF
J: TRBJ2-5
size: NA
D: TRBD2
V: TRBV5-1

DNA: TGCGCCAGCAGCCAAGTCATCCCGGGAAGAAAGTACTTC
CDR3: CASSQVIPGRKYF
J: TRBJ2-5
size: NA
D: NA
V: TRBV4-1

DNA: TGCGCCAGCAGCCAAGATGGCCAGGGCTACGAGCAGTACTTC
CDR3: CASSQDGQGYEQYF
J: TRBJ2-7
size: NA
D: NA
V: TRBV4-1

DNA: TGTGCCAGCAGCTTGGTCCCGGGAGGTCTCTACGAGCAGTACTTC
CDR3: CASSLVPGGLYEQYF
J: TRBJ2-7
size: NA
D: TRBD2
V: TRBV11-2

DNA: TGTGCCAGCTCACCGAGTGGGGGATCCTACGAGCAGTACTTC
CDR3: CASSPSGGSYEQYF
J: TRBJ2-7
size: NA
D: NA
V: TRBV18

DNA: TGTGCCAGCAGTACCCCGGGACAAGGTGCGGAGACCCAGTACTTC
CDR3: CASSTPGQGAETQYF
J: TRBJ2-5
size: once
D: NA
V: TRBV6-5

DNA: TGTGCCAGCAGCCGTCCAGGGGGTGGTGGCTACACCTTC
CDR3: CASSRPGGGGYTF
J: TRBJ1-2
size: NA
D: TRBD1
V: TRBV7-2

DNA: TGTGCCAGCAGTAGGGGCTCGAACACTGAAGCTTTCTTT
CDR3: CASSRGSNTEAFF
J: TRBJ1-1
size: NA
D: NA
V: TRBV6-5

DNA: TGTGCCAGCAGTCGCAGATTGGGCAGCAATCAGCCCCAGCATTTT
CDR3: CASSRRLGSNQPQHF
J: TRBJ1-5
size: NA
D: NA
V: TRBV6-5

DNA: TGCAGCGTAACCAGGACAGGGGGCACTGAAGCTTTCTTT
CDR3: CSVTRTGGTEAFF
J: TRBJ1-1
size: NA
D: TRBD1
V: TRBV29-1

DNA: TGCAGCGCCAGCCACGGACGGGCTGCCAGCGGGAGGATCTCCTACGAGCAGTACTTC
CDR3: CSASHGRAASGRISYEQYF
J: TRBJ2-7
size: NA
D: TRBD2
V: TRBV29-1

DNA: TGTGCCAGCAGTGAAGCGCTTAGCGGGAAGGAGAACGAGCAGTACTTC
CDR3: CASSEALSGKENEQYF
J: TRBJ2-7
size: NA
D: TRBD2
V: TRBV2

DNA: TGCGCCAGCAGGGACCTGGGGCGGGGGAATCAGCCCCAGCATTTT
CDR3: CASRDLGRGNQPQHF
J: TRBJ1-5
size: NA
D: NA
V: TRBV4-1

DNA: TGCAGCGTTGAAGTCCTCCAGAGAGAGACCCAGTACTTC
CDR3: CSVEVLQRETQYF
J: TRBJ2-5
size: NA
D: NA
V: TRBV29-1

DNA: TGTGCCAGCAGCCAAACTACGACAGGGGGAACCAAAAACATTCAGTACTTC
CDR3: CASSQTTTGGTKNIQYF
J: TRBJ2-4
size: NA
D: TRBD1
V: TRBV4-2

DNA: TGTGCCACCAGCAGAGTGTCCGGTGAGCAGTTCTTC
CDR3: CATSRVSGEQFF
J: TRBJ2-1
size: NA
D: NA
V: TRBV15

DNA: TGCGCCAGCAGCCCTTTCCCCGGGGAGCTGTTTTTT
CDR3: CASSPFPGELFF
J: TRBJ2-2
size: few
D: NA
V: TRBV4-3

DNA: TGCGCCAGCAGCCTAGCCCGGAACACCGGGGAGCTGTTTTTT
CDR3: CASSLARNTGELFF
J: TRBJ2-2
size: NA
D: NA
V: TRBV10-1